This T cell receptor (beta chain) is drawn from a study of graft-versus-host responses after intestinal transplantation. Germline lookup yields CDR1 GTSNPN and CDR2 SVGIG (reference sequence). This CDR3 has 13 amino acids. The V end was cut by 7 bases, the J end by 0 bases, with 12 bases between. A remark on this clone: The target antigen is unknown.

Sequencing used immunoSEQ multiplex PCR; TCRdb keeps in-frame clones, though not all of them. Here the sample spans fewer than 120,000 clones, 90% to 95% being singletons. This receptor was obtained from a human donor who received an intestinal transplant. The source was unstimulated CD8+ T cells sorted from spleen or lymph node cells, collected before intestinal transplant. This sequence joins TRBV30 and TRBJ1-2; D is unclear. The CDR3 is CASTDKPNYGYTF. Written as DNA, the CDR3 is TGTGCCTCCACCGACAAGCCTAACTATGGCTACACCTTC.